The next 23 T cell receptor beta chains were all read from a single sample in a study of shared clonotypes between healthy human individuals. The method was immunoSEQ multiplex PCR; TCRdb's version includes in-frame clones alone and lacks a portion of them. The data contain some 690,000 clones, 90% of them singletons. Sample: memory CD8+ T cells from PBMCs. Regarding subset: CD45RO+ cells pooled with CCR7-negative TemRA cells. The receptors originated from a man aged 18-30 years in good health. Some clones in this sample may be carry-over from other donors' samples.

The chain recombines TRBV13 with TRBJ1-1; 8 nucleotides line up with TRBD1. Trimming took 1 base from V and 6 from J; bases not matched to a gene: 4. This CDR3 has 14 amino acids. Germline loops: CDR1 PRHDT, CDR2 FYEKMQ (reference sequence). CDR3 amino acids: CASSLEQGVAEAFF. The CDR3 DNA reads as TGTGCCAGCAGCTTAGAACAGGGGGTCGCTGAAGCTTTCTTT.

The chain links TRBV27 to TRBJ1-1; TRBD1 matches 9 bases. In germline, CDR1 is MNHEY, CDR2 SMNVEV (reference sequence). J was trimmed by 5 bases and V by 2 bases; bases with no gene match: 3. The CDR3 loop spans 14 amino acids. The CDR3 DNA reads as TGTGCCAGCAGTTTAGACAGGGGGGGGACTGAAGCTTTCTTT. The encoded protein is CASSLDRGGTEAFF.

The V call is TRBV7-9, the J call TRBJ1-5; perhaps TRBD1 as D (5 bases). The ends were cut back, 1 base at V and 8 bases at J, with 6 bases in the middle. The CDR3 runs 12 residues. Germline V CDR1 and CDR2: SEHNR, FQNEAQ (reference sequence). The CDR3 region is CASSLGGEPQHF. The DNA of the CDR3 is TGTGCCAGCAGCTTAGGAGGGGAGCCCCAGCATTTT.

As for this clone: At the DNA level, this CDR3 is encoded by other sequences in the same sample as well. The chain carries TRBV28 and TRBJ2-7, with D perhaps matching TRBD2 (5 bases). Looked up from germline, CDR1 is MDHEN and CDR2 is SYDVKM. The CDR3 is 14 amino acids. V gave up 4 bases and J gave up 0 bases, with 10 bases separating them. DNA for the CDR3: TGTGCCAGCAGTTCGTCGGGGAGCTCCTACGAGCAGTACTTC. This encodes CASSSSGSSYEQYF.

The chain joins TRBV7-9 to TRBJ2-7; D uncertain. Germline loops: CDR1 SEHNR, CDR2 FQNEAQ (reference sequence). The CDR3 is made up of 12 amino acids. Trimming pared 5 bases from V and 6 bases from J, leaving 11 bases between. CDR3 DNA: TGTGCCAGCAGCGCCTCATGGAGCGAGCAGTACTTC. This codes for CASSASWSEQYF.

The genes are TRBV13 and TRBJ2-5; D perhaps matches TRBD2 (6 bases). Germline values: CDR1 PRHDT, CDR2 FYEKMQ (reference sequence). The CDR3 runs to 15 residues. V lost 1 base and J 3 bases, leaving 12 bases between the germline ends. In DNA, the CDR3 is TGTGCCAGCAGCTTAGCGGGGCCGGGAGAAGAGACCCAGTACTTC. This sequence encodes CASSLAGPGEETQYF.

This clone showed up just a few times. This rearrangement joins TRBV7-9 to TRBJ1-1; the D is unclear. Trimming shortened V by 5 bases and J by 1 base, and 8 bases separated the two germline ends. The CDR3 is made up of 13 amino acids. Per the germline V gene, CDR1 is SEHNR and CDR2 is FQNEAQ (reference sequence). The CDR3 loop reads CASSPAPNTEAFF. CDR3 DNA sequence: TGTGCCAGCAGCCCGGCTCCGAACACTGAAGCTTTCTTT.

The gene calls are TRBV18 and TRBJ2-1; TRBD1 or TRBD2 may be the D gene (5 bases each). Germline-derived CDR1 and CDR2 are KGHSH and LQKENI. The CDR3 has 15 amino acids. Trimming took 2 bases from V and 2 from J, leaving 10 bases between them. The CDR3 DNA reads as TGTGCCAGCTCACCATGGGGGAGTACCTACAATGAGCAGTTCTTC. Its translation: CASSPWGSTYNEQFF.

The J gene is TRBJ2-3, the V gene TRBV5-1; D not resolved. This CDR3 is built from 15 residues. V gave up 0 bases and J gave up 0 bases, with 8 bases separating them. The germline gives CDR1 SGHRS, CDR2 YFSETQ. In DNA form, the CDR3 reads TGCGCCAGCAGCTTGGCGGCCCCCAGCACAGATACGCAGTATTTT. Its translation: CASSLAAPSTDTQYF.

The chain has TRBV28 and TRBJ2-7; 8 bases line up with TRBD1. CDR1 is MDHEN and CDR2 is SYDVKM in the germline V gene. This CDR3 region has 12 residues. J was trimmed by 6 bases and V by 6 bases; bases with no gene match: 4. The CDR3 nucleotides are TGTGCCAGCAGCATAGACAGGGGCGAGCAGTACTTC. This translates into CASSIDRGEQYF.

The rearrangement links TRBV5-1 to TRBJ2-5, with D perhaps matching TRBD2 (5 bases). This CDR3 region has 14 residues. Between the trimmed V and J ends, which lost 2 bases and 0 bases, there was a span of 8 bases. Germline values: CDR1 SGHRS, CDR2 YFSETQ. The CDR3, as DNA: TGCGCCAGCAGCTTAATCGGGGACCAAGAGACCCAGTACTTC. Translated: CASSLIGDQETQYF.

The V call is TRBV27, the J call TRBJ1-5; the D is unclear. Trimming removed 4 bases from V and 5 bases from J, with 9 bases in between. Germline CDR1 MNHEY, CDR2 SMNVEV (reference sequence). There are 13 residues in the CDR3. In DNA form, the CDR3 reads TGTGCCAGCAGTTCCTCAGGAGATCAGCCCCAGCATTTT. This gives the protein CASSSSGDQPQHF.

This chain uses TRBV9 with TRBJ2-3, with a tentative D call TRBD1 (5 bases). Germline CDR1 and CDR2: SGDLS and YYNGEE. V shed 0 bases and J shed 2 bases, with 13 bases lying between them. The CDR3 has 16 residues. The DNA of the CDR3 is TGTGCCAGCAGCGTAGGTGGGGCACTTTACACAGATACGCAGTATTTT. It specifies CASSVGGALYTDTQYF.

The chain is built from TRBV9 and TRBJ2-3; possible D gene TRBD1, 6 bases. This CDR3 has 14 amino acids. The germline gives CDR1 SGDLS, CDR2 YYNGEE. V was trimmed by 0 bases and J by 4 bases, leaving 9 bases between them. CDR3 amino acids: CASSVADSPDTQYF. DNA of the CDR3: TGTGCCAGCAGCGTAGCGGACAGCCCAGATACGCAGTATTTT. Full variable domain (missing parts from reference TRBV9 and TRBJ2-3): DSGVTQTPKHLITATGQRVTLRCSPRSGDLSVYWYQQSLDQGLQFLIQYYNGEERAKGNILERFSAQQFPDLHSELNLSSLELGDSALYFCASSVADSPDTQYFGPGTRLTVL.

The chain has TRBV6-5 and TRBJ2-7, with 7 bases that match TRBD1. J was trimmed by 4 bases and V by 6 bases; bases with no gene match: 3. Germline CDR1 and CDR2: MNHEY and SVGAGI. The CDR3 is 12 amino acids. CDR3 sequence reads: CASRQGVYEQYF. The CDR3 DNA follows: TGTGCCAGCAGGCAGGGGGTATACGAGCAGTACTTC.

The chain employs TRBV10-3 and TRBJ1-4, with D perhaps matching TRBD1 (5 bases). The germline gives CDR1 ENHRY, CDR2 SYGVKD. This CDR3 comprises 14 residues. V was clipped by 4 bases and J by 8 bases, with 14 bases between them. The CDR3 reads CAISAVGEREKLFF. The DNA for the CDR3 is TGTGCCATCAGTGCTGTGGGGGAGAGGGAAAAACTGTTTTTT.

This chain links TRBV20-1 with TRBJ2-7, with no clear D. CDR3 length: 11 amino acids. The germline gives CDR1 DFQATT, CDR2 SNEGSKA (reference sequence). V lost 3 bases and J lost 3, with 6 bases in between. As DNA, the CDR3 is TGCAGTGCTAGGCAGGTCTACGAGCAGTACTTC. Translating it yields CSARQVYEQYF.

The rearrangement links TRBV6-5 to TRBJ1-4, with D unclear. The germline CDR1 and CDR2 sequences are MNHEY and SVGAGI. The CDR3 has 12 amino acids. The V and J ends lost 5 bases and 7 bases respectively, with 8 bases between them. The CDR3 DNA reads as TGTGCCAGCAGTCCCGGAGGTGAAAAACTGTTTTTT. It is translated as CASSPGGEKLFF.

This clone was found once. This sequence joins TRBV4-2 and TRBJ2-2, with D possibly being TRBD1 (5 bases). The germline V and J ends were trimmed by 1 base and 0 bases, with 18 bases remaining between them. The V gene's germline CDR1 is LGHNA and CDR2 YNFKEQ. The CDR3 spans 19 residues. CDR3 residues: CASSQGFEWGGTNTGELFF. The CDR3 bases are TGTGCCAGCAGCCAAGGTTTCGAGTGGGGCGGTACGAACACCGGGGAGCTGTTTTTT.

With regard to this clone: The identical CDR3 is also encoded by other nucleotide sequences in the sample. This chain connects TRBV27 to TRBJ2-7, with D perhaps TRBD1 or TRBD2 (5 bases each). The CDR3 covers 14 residues. The germline V gene encodes CDR1 MNHEY and CDR2 SMNVEV (reference sequence). Trimming took 0 bases from V and 2 from J, leaving 8 bases between them. CDR3 in DNA: TGTGCCAGCAGTTTATCGGGACGAACCTACGAGCAGTACTTC. This sequence encodes CASSLSGRTYEQYF.

The chain uses TRBV29-1 and TRBJ2-2; D is uncertain. Germline loops: CDR1 SQVTM, CDR2 ANQGSEA. The CDR3 has 15 residues. V was pared by 1 base and J by 4 bases, with 13 bases between. The CDR3: CSVEVPENPTGELFF. The CDR3 coding sequence is TGCAGCGTTGAAGTCCCAGAGAACCCCACCGGGGAGCTGTTTTTT.

The rearrangement joins TRBV19 to TRBJ2-7; tentatively, D is TRBD2 (5 bases). Germline V gene data show CDR1 as LNHDA and CDR2 as SQIVND (reference sequence). The CDR3 sequence is 15 residues long. Trimming pared 4 bases from V and 2 bases from J, leaving 15 bases between. The CDR3: CASSTPGVGTYEQYF. The CDR3 DNA follows: TGTGCCAGTAGTACCCCCGGGGTAGGGACCTACGAGCAGTACTTC.

The chain is built from TRBV27 and TRBJ1-1; 8 bases agree with TRBD1. Germline V lookup: CDR1 MNHEY, CDR2 SMNVEV (reference sequence). This CDR3 is 14 amino acids long. The trim removed 4 bases at V and 1 base at J, leaving 2 bases unmatched. The CDR3 region is CASSWGTGNTEAFF. In DNA, the CDR3 is TGTGCCAGCAGTTGGGGGACAGGGAACACTGAAGCTTTCTTT.